One sample yielded the 9 T cell receptor beta chains listed below, sequenced in a study of blood T cell repertoires in COVID-19. Here immunoSEQ multiplex PCR was the method, and the copy in TCRdb shows in-frame clones only, minus some. This sample has 250,000 or so clones; about 85% occur once, and the top ten carry 6.6%. The source material was PBMCs or T cells enriched from blood (not recorded which). The receptors originated from a woman between 50 and 59 years old who had been exposed to COVID-19.

The chain links TRBV27 to TRBJ1-1; maybe TRBD1 (5 bases). Germline lookup yields CDR1 MNHEY and CDR2 SMNVEV (reference sequence). The CDR3 covers 16 residues. Trimming stripped 5 bases from V and 1 base from J, with 17 bases between. The CDR3 sequence: CASSPPFGGTNTEAFF. The CDR3 DNA sequence: TGTGCCAGCAGTCCTCCCTTCGGGGGGACGAACACTGAAGCTTTCTTT.

The chain uses TRBV5-1 and TRBJ1-5, with D unclear. The CDR3 spans 15 residues. The V gene lost 1 base and the J gene lost 0 bases, with 8 bases spanning the gap. The germline V gene has CDR1 SGHRS and CDR2 YFSETQ. The CDR3 DNA follows: TGCGCCAGCAGCTTGAACAGTGATAGCAATCAGCCCCAGCATTTT. Its translation: CASSLNSDSNQPQHF.

This sequence joins TRBV5-6 and TRBJ1-6, with TRBD1 matching over 7 bases. After removal of 4 bases from V and 7 bases from J, the junction contained 8 bases not matched to a gene. The CDR3 spans 15 residues. CDR1 and CDR2 (germline): SGHDT, YYEEEE. The CDR3 here is CASSEGQSRNSPLHF. The DNA for the CDR3 is TGTGCCAGCAGCGAGGGACAGTCCCGAAATTCACCCCTCCACTTT.

The gene calls are TRBV24-1 and TRBJ2-3, with 9 bases lining up with TRBD2. The CDR3 is 16 amino acids. Germline trimming cut 9 bases from V and 6 bases from J; bases unmatched to any gene: 15. The germline V gene has CDR1 KGHDR and CDR2 SFDVKD. This chain's CDR3 is CATEPRRRGGRDTQYF. CDR3 nucleotide sequence: TGTGCCACCGAGCCCCGTAGGCGGGGGGGTCGTGATACGCAGTATTTT.

CDR3 region: CASSPRSGYGYTF. DNA for the CDR3: TGTGCCAGCAGCCCGCGATCAGGGTATGGCTACACCTTC. This rearrangement joins TRBV9 to TRBJ1-2, with D possibly TRBD1 on 5 matching bases. CDR3 length: 13 residues. CDR1 and CDR2 from the germline V gene are SGDLS and YYNGEE. Trimming stripped 4 bases from V and 5 bases from J, with 12 bases between.

The rearrangement joins TRBV12-5 to TRBJ2-2; 10 bases are a match to TRBD1. The junction had 9 bases not matched to a gene; V was cut back by 2 bases and J by 6 bases. From germline, CDR1 is LGHNT and CDR2 FRNRAP. The CDR3 contains 17 residues. CDR3 region: CASGLLSGTGAAGELFF. The CDR3 coding sequence is TGTGCTAGTGGTTTGTTATCCGGGACAGGGGCGGCCGGGGAGCTGTTTTTT. The entire variable domain, with the rest obtained from reference TRBV12-5 and TRBJ2-2, is as follows: DARVTQTPRHKVTEMGQEVTMRCQPILGHNTVFWYRQTMMQGLELLAYFRNRAPLDDSGMPKDRFSAEMPDATLATLKIQPSEPRDSAVYFCASGLLSGTGAAGELFFGEGSRLTVL.

The count of this clone is one. The J gene is TRBJ1-2, the V gene TRBV19; TRBD1 is a possible D gene (5 bases). Germline CDR1 LNHDA, CDR2 SQIVND (reference sequence). Trimming pared 7 bases from V and 7 bases from J, leaving 13 bases between. This CDR3 spans 12 amino acids. The CDR3 nucleotides are TGTGCCAGTACCCCGTCTGGGGCTGGCTACACCTTC. This gives the protein CASTPSGAGYTF.

The chain combines TRBV19 with TRBJ1-4; no reliable D call. Per germline, CDR1 LNHDA and CDR2 SQIVND (reference sequence). V was clipped by 7 bases and J by 8 bases, with 11 bases between them. This CDR3 is built from 12 residues. This CDR3 reads CASTTGLEKLFF. The CDR3 DNA reads TGTGCCAGTACGACGGGTTTGGAAAAACTGTTTTTT.

V usage is TRBV20-1 and J usage is TRBJ2-7; D perhaps matches TRBD2 (5 bases). Deletions cut 3 bases from V and 5 bases from J, with 11 bases between. The CDR3 runs 12 residues. Germline V gene sequence: CDR1 DFQATT, CDR2 SNEGSKA (reference sequence). The CDR3 sequence: CSASVDGDEQYF. The DNA of the CDR3 is TGCAGTGCTAGTGTAGACGGGGACGAGCAGTACTTC.